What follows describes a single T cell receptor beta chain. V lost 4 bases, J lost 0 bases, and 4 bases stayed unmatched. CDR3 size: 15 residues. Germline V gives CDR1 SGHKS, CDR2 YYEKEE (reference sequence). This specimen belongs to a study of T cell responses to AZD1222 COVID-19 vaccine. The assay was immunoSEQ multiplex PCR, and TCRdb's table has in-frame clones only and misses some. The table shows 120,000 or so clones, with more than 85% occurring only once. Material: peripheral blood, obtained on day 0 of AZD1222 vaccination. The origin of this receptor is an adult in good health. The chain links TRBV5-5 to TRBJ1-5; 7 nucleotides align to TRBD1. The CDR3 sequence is CASSATGYSNQPQHF. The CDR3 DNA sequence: TGTGCCAGCAGCGCGACAGGGTATAGCAATCAGCCCCAGCATTTT.